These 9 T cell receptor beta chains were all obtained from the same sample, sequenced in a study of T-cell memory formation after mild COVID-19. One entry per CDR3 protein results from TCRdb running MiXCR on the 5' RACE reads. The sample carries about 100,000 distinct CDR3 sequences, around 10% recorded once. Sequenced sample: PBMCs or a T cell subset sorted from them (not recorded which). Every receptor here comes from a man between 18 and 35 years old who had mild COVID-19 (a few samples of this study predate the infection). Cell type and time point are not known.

The chain's CDR3 is CATSDPDRALRVDTQYF. The DNA for the CDR3 is TGTGCCACCAGTGATCCCGACAGGGCCCTAAGGGTAGATACGCAGTATTTT. This chain connects TRBV24-1 to TRBJ2-3; 7 positions match TRBD1. Germline lookup yields CDR1 KGHDR and CDR2 SFDVKD. V was pared by 3 bases and J by 5 bases, with 13 bases of the junction left unmatched. CDR3 length: 17 amino acids.

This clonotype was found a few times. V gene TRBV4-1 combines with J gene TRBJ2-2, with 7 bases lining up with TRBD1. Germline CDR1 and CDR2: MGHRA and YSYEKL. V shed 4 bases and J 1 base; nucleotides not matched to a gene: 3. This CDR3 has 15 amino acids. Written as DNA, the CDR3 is TGCGCCAGCAGCCGGGGACAGATGAACACCGGGGAGCTGTTTTTT. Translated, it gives CASSRGQMNTGELFF.

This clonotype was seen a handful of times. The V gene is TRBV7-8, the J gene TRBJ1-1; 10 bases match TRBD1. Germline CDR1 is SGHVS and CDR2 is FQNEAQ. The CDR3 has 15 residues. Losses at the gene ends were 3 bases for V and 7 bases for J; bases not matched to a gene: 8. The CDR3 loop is CASSFDRGPNYEAFF. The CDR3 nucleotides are TGTGCCAGCAGCTTCGACAGGGGGCCGAACTATGAAGCTTTCTTT.

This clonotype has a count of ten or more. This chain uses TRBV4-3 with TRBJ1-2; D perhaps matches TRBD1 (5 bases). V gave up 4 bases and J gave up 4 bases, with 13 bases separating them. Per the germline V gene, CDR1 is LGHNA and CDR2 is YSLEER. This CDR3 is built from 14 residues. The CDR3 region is CASSPHPGAYGYTF. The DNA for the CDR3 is TGCGCCAGCAGCCCCCATCCCGGGGCCTATGGCTACACCTTC.

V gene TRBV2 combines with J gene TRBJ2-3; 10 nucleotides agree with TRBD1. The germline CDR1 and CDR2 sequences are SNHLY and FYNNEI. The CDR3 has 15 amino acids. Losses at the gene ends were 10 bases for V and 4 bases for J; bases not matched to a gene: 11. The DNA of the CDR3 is TGTGCCACGAGAGACAGGGGGCGAGGGGCAGATACGCAGTATTTT. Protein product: CATRDRGRGADTQYF.

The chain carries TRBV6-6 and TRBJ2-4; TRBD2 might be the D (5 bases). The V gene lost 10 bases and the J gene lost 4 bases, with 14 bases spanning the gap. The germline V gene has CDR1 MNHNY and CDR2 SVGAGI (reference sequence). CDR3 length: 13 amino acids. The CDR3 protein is CATIPRGKNIQYF. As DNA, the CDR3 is TGTGCCACCATACCACGCGGGAAAAACATTCAGTACTTC.

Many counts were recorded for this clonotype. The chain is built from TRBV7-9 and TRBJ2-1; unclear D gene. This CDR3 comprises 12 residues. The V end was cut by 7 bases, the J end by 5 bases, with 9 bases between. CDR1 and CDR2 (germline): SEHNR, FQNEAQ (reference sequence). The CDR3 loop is CASIELDNEQFF. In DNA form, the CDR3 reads TGTGCCAGCATAGAGCTCGACAATGAGCAGTTCTTC.

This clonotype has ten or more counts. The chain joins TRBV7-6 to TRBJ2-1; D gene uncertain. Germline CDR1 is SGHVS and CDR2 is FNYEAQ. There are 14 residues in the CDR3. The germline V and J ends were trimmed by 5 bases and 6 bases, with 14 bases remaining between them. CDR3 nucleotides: TGTGCCAGCAGCCTCGGCATGGGGATCAATGAGCAGTTCTTC. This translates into CASSLGMGINEQFF.

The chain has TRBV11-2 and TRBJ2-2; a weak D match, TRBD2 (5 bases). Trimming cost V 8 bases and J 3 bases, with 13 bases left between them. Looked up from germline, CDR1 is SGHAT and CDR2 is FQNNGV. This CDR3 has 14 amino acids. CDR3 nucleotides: TGTGCCAGCTTTGAGGGATCGGACACCGGGGAGCTGTTTTTT. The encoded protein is CASFEGSDTGELFF.